This TCR beta chain was retrieved from a study of cytomegalovirus exposure and HLA in healthy donors. Study-wide findings and caveats: What TCR beta sequences reportedly achieved was accurate prediction of HLA-A and HLA-B alleles in most subjects.

Primers for the PCR totalled 60 Vbeta and 13 Jbeta. Using immunoSEQ multiplex PCR, the repertoire was profiled, and TCRdb retains in-frame clones only, with some absent. The sample contains about 140,000 clones, roughly 80% of which appear only once. The CDR3 spans 12 residues. Germline CDR1 is SEHNR and CDR2 is FQNEAQ (reference sequence). About this clone: What it binds is unknown. Germline and junction disagree at one end, which may indicate a read error.

The sequence was collected from a man in his thirties or forties in good health and CMV-seronegative. The sample consisted of PBMCs. This rearrangement joins TRBV7-9 to TRBJ2-7; unclear D gene. The CDR3 spells CSSSLSSYEQYF. The DNA for the CDR3 is TGTTCCAGCAGCCTCAGCTCCTACGAGCAGTACTTC.